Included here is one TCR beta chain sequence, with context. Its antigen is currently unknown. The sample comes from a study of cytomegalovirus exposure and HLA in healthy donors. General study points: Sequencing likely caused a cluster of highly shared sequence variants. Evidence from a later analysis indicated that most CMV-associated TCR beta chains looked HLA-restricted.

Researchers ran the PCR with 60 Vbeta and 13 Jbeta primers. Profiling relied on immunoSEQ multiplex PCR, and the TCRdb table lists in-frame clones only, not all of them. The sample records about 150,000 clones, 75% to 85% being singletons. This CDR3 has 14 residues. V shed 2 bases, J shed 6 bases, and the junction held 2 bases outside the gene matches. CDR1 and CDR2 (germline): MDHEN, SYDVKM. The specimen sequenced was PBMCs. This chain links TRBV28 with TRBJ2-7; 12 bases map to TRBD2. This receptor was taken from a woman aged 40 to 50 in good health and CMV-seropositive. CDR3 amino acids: CASSLVTSGSEQYF. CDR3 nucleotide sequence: TGTGCCAGCAGTTTAGTGACTAGCGGGAGCGAGCAGTACTTC.